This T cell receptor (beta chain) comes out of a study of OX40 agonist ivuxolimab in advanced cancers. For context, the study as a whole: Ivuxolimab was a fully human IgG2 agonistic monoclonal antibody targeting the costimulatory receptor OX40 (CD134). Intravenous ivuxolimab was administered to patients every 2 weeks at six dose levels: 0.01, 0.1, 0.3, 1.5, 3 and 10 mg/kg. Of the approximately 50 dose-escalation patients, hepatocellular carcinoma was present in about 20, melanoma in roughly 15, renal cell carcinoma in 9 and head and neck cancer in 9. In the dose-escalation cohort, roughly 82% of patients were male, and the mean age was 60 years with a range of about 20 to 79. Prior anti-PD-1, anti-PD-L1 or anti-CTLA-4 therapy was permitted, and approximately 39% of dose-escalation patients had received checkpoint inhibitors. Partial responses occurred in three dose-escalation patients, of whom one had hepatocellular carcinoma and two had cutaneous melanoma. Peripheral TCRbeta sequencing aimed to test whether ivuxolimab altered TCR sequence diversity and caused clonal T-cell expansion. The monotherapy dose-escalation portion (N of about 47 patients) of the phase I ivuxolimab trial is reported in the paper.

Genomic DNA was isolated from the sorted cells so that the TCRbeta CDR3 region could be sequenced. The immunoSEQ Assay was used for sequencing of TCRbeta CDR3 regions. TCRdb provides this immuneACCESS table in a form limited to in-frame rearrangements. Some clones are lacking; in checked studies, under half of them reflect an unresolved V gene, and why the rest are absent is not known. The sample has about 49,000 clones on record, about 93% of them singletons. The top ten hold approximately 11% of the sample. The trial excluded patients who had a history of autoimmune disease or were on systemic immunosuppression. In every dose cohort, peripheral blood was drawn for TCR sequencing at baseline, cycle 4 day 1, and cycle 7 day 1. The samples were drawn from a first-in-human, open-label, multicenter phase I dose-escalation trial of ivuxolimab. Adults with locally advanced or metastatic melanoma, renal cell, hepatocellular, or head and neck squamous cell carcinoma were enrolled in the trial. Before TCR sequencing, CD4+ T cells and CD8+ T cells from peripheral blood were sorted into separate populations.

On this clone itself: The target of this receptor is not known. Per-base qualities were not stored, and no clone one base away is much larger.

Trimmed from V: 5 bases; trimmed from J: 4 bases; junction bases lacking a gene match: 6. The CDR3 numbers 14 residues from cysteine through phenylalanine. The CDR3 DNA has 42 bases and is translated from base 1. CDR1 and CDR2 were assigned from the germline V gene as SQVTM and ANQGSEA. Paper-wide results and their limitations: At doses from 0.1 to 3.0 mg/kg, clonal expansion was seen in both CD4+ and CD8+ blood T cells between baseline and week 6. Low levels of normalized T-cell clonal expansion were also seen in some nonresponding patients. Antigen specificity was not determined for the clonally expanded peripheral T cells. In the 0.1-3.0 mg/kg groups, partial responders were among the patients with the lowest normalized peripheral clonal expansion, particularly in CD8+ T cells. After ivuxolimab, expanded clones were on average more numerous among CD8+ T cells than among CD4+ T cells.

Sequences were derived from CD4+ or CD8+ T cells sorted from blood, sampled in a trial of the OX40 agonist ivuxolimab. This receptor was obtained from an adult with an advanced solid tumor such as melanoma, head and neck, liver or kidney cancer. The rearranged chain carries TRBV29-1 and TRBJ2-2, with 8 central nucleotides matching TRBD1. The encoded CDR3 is CSVRQGRGTGELFF. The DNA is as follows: TGCAGCGTTAGACAGGGGCGCGGCACCGGGGAGCTGTTTTTT.